This T cell receptor (beta chain) appears in the sequencing data of a study of shared clonotypes between healthy human individuals. TCRdb's copy holds only in-frame clones and misses some; the assay was immunoSEQ multiplex PCR. The table records about half a million clones, roughly 80% of them present only once. CDR1 is MGHRA and CDR2 is YSYEKL in the germline V gene. Trimming left V 7 bases short and J 4 bases short, with 16 bases between. The CDR3 is 14 amino acids. This clone was observed a few times. V is TRBV4-1 and J is TRBJ1-2; TRBD1 might be the D (5 bases). The TCR sequence derives from a woman between 35 and 50 years old in good health. Some clones in this sample may be carry-over from other donors' samples. The sequenced sample was PBMCs. CDR3 sequence reads: CASTRRGGSYGYTF. The CDR3 coding sequence is TGCGCCAGCACCCGGCGGGGGGGTTCCTATGGCTACACCTTC.